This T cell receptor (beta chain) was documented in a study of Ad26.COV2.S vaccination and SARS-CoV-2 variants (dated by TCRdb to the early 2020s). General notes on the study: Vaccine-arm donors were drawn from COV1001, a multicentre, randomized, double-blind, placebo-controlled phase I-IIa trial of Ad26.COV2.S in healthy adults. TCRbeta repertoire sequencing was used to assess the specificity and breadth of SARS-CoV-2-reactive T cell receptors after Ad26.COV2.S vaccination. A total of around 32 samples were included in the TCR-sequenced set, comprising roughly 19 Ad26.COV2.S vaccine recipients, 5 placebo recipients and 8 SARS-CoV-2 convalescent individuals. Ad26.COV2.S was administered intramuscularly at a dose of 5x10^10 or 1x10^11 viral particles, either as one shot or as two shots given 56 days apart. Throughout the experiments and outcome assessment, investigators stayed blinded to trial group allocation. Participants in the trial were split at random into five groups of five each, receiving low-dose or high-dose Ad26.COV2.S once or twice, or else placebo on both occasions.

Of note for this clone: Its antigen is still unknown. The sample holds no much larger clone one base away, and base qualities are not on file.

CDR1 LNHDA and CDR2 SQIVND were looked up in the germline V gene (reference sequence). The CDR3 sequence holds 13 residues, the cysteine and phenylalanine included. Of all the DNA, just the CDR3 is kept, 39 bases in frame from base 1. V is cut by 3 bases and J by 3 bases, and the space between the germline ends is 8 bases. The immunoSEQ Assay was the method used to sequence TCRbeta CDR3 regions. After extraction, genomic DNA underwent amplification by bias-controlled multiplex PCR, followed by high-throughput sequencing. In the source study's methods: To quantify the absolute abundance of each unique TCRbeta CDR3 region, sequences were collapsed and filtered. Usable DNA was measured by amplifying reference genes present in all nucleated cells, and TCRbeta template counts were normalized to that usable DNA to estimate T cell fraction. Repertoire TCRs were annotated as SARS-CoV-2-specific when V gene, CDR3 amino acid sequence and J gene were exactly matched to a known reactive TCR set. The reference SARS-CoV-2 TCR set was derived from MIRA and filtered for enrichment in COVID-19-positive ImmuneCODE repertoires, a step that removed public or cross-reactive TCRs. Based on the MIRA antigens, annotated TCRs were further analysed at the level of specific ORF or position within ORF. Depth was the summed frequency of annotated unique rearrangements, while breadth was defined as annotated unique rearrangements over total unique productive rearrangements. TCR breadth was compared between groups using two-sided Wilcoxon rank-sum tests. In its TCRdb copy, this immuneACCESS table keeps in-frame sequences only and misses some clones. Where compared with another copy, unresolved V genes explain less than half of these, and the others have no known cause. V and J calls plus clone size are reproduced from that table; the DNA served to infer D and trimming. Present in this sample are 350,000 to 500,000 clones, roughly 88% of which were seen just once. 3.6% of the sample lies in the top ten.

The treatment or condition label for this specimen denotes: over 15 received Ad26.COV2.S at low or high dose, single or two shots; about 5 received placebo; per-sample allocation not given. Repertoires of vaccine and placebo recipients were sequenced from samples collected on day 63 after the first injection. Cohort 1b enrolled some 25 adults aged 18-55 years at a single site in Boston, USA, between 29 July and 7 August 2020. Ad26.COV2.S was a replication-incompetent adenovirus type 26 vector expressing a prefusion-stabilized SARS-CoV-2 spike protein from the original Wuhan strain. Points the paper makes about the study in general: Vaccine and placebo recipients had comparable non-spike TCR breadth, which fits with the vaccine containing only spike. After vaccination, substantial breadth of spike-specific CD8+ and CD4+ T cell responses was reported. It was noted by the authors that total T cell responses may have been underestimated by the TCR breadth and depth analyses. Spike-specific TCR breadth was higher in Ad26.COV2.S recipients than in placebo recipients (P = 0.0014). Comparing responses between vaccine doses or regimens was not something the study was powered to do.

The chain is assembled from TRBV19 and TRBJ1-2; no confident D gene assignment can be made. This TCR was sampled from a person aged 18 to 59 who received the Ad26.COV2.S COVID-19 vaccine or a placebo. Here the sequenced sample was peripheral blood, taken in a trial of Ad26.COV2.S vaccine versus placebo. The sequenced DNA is TGTGCCAGTAGTATTCGAACAGACTATGGCTACACCTTC. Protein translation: CASSIRTDYGYTF.